This T cell receptor beta chain was recorded in a study of shared T cell receptors in the human thymus. Only in-frame clones appear in the TCRdb table, and some are missing; sequencing was by immunoSEQ multiplex PCR. The repertoire includes hundreds of thousands of clones, 70% to 90% of them detected once, and over 0.008% sits in the top ten. Separately, the same data were catalogued under a study of human thymus T cells.

This sequence was found in a boy younger than two with a congenital heart defect. Sequences were obtained from thymocytes.

The CDR3 protein is CASSTLGGIEKLFF. The CDR3 region has the DNA TGTGCCAGCAGCACGCTGGGGGGGATAGAAAAACTGTTTTTT. This sequence joins TRBV6-1 and TRBJ1-4; possible D gene TRBD1, 5 bases. V lost 6 bases and J 8 bases, leaving 16 bases between the germline ends. CDR3 length equals 14 residues. The germline V gene has CDR1 MNHNS and CDR2 SASEGT.